These 8 T cell receptor beta chains originate from one sample sequenced in a study of response to subunit inactivated influenza vaccine. TCRdb processed the RT-PCR reads anew with MiXCR; each CDR3 protein has one entry. The repertoire has around 570,000 distinct CDR3 sequences, less than 10% of them found once; the top ten carry approximately 13%. The specimen comprised PBMCs from blood, sampled about 24 months after vaccination. The origin of the receptors is a man aged 50-75 years who received an inactivated influenza vaccine.

The chain couples TRBV14 to TRBJ2-2; unclear D gene. In germline, CDR1 is SGHDN, CDR2 FVKESK. The CDR3 loop spans 14 amino acids. Trimming cost V 1 base and J 6 bases, with 9 bases left between them. The CDR3 nucleotides are TGTGCCAGCAGCCAAGGGTTCGTACCCGGGGAGCTGTTTTTT. It is translated as CASSQGFVPGELFF.

This clonotype was observed a handful of times. The rearrangement uses TRBV20-1 and TRBJ2-1; 10 nucleotides match TRBD1. The CDR3 totals 17 residues. The J segment lost 2 bases and the V segment lost 3 bases, leaving 10 bases of the junction unmatched. Germline V gene sequence: CDR1 DFQATT, CDR2 SNEGSKA (reference sequence). CDR3 region: CSARDWTGGRTYNEQFF. The CDR3 DNA reads TGCAGTGCTAGGGATTGGACAGGGGGGCGTACCTACAATGAGCAGTTCTTC.

There are many counts of this clonotype. The chain uses TRBV5-1 and TRBJ2-7, with TRBD2 matching over 11 bases. The CDR3 spans 15 residues. The V segment lost 4 bases and the J segment 3 bases; nucleotides outside the gene matches: 6. CDR1 SGHRS and CDR2 YFSETQ come from the germline V gene. Here the CDR3 reads CASSTSTSGSYEQYF. The CDR3 nucleotides read TGCGCCAGCAGCACCTCCACTAGCGGGAGCTACGAGCAGTACTTC.

CDR3 loop: CATSNPAGEPPEAFF. In nucleotides, the CDR3 is TGTGCCACCAGCAATCCCGCAGGGGAGCCCCCTGAAGCTTTCTTT. The chain employs TRBV15 and TRBJ1-1, with a weak D call TRBD1 (6 bases). CDR1 is LNHNV and CDR2 is YYDKDF in the germline V gene (reference sequence). The CDR3 runs 15 residues. Trimming left V 4 bases short and J 6 bases short, with 18 bases between.

The sample holds a few counts of this clonotype. This chain joins TRBV5-1 and TRBJ2-1; D is unclear. CDR3 length equals 11 residues. V was clipped by 7 bases and J by 5 bases, with 7 bases between them. Germline values: CDR1 SGHRS, CDR2 YFSETQ. The CDR3 bases are TGCGCCAGCCAACAGAACAATGAGCAGTTCTTC. Amino acid sequence: CASQQNNEQFF. Together with reference TRBV5-1 and TRBJ2-1, the CDR3 gives the full variable domain: KAGVTQTPRYLIKTRGQQVTLSCSPISGHRSVSWYQQTPGQGLQFLFEYFSETQRNKGNFPGRFSGRQFSNSRSEMNVSTLELGDSALYLCASQQNNEQFFGPGTRLTVL.

The chain links TRBV9 to TRBJ2-3, with 8 bases lining up with TRBD1. This CDR3 has 17 residues. Per the germline V gene, CDR1 is SGDLS and CDR2 is YYNGEE. Trimming removed 3 bases from V and 1 base from J; junction bases left unmatched: 10. CDR3 coding DNA: TGTGCCAGCAGCGGTCAGGGGGCGTCTACCGGCACAGATACGCAGTATTTT. It specifies CASSGQGASTGTDTQYF.

The chain combines TRBV20-1 with TRBJ2-7; 7 positions agree with TRBD1. There are 14 residues in the CDR3. V lost 0 bases, J lost 4 bases, and 6 bases stayed unmatched. The germline V gene has CDR1 DFQATT and CDR2 SNEGSKA (reference sequence). CDR3: CSAREPATGYEQYF. The CDR3 coding sequence is TGCAGTGCTAGAGAACCTGCGACAGGGTACGAGCAGTACTTC.

Note on this clonotype: Here the CDR3 omits its conserved ending phenylalanine or tryptophan, so a read error is the likely source. The V and J genes are TRBV12-3 or TRBV12-4 and TRBJ2-7; D unresolved. V lost 1 base and J lost 6, with 10 bases in between. CDR3 length equals 13 residues. CDR3 region: CASSLVARSEQYL. For the CDR3, the DNA is TGTGCCAGCAGTTTAGTTGCGAGGAGCGAGCAGTACCTC.